A selection of T cell receptor beta chains follows, all from one sample in a study of OX40 agonist ivuxolimab in advanced cancers. The data were produced by immunoSEQ multiplex PCR, yet TCRdb's version contains in-frame clones alone and is incomplete. Of tens of thousands of clones in the sample, about nine tenths were seen once. Sequences were derived from CD4+ or CD8+ T cells sorted from blood, sampled in a trial of the OX40 agonist ivuxolimab. These receptors were collected from an adult with an advanced solid tumor such as melanoma, head and neck, liver or kidney cancer. Each CDR3 is given with its conserved first and last residue. Fields, in order: V gene, D gene, J gene, clone size, CDR3 DNA, CDR3 protein. The D gene is left open where the match is weak. Clone size is stated in some rows and not others, as once, few, many or a class when expanded.

v_gene: TRBV5-4
d_gene: .
j_gene: TRBJ1-1
abundance: .
CDR3nt: TGTGCCAGCAGCCCCGTGGGACGCGTAAGTGAAGCTTTCTTT
CDR3aa: CASSPVGRVSEAFF

v_gene: TRBV29-1
d_gene: .
j_gene: TRBJ2-7
abundance: few
CDR3nt: TGCAGCGTTGGGAGGGACTCCTACGAGCAGTACTTC
CDR3aa: CSVGRDSYEQYF

v_gene: TRBV7-7
d_gene: .
j_gene: TRBJ2-1
abundance: .
CDR3nt: TGTGCTAGCAGCTTAGGGCGTTACAATGAGCAGTTCTTC
CDR3aa: CASSLGRYNEQFF

v_gene: TRBV28
d_gene: .
j_gene: TRBJ1-5
abundance: .
CDR3nt: TGTGCCAGCAGAATGGCCCCGGGGCCCCAGCATTTT
CDR3aa: CASRMAPGPQHF

v_gene: TRBV18
d_gene: .
j_gene: TRBJ1-1
abundance: .
CDR3nt: TGTGCCAGCTCTCTTTCCGGGCCGAACACTGAAGCTTTCTTT
CDR3aa: CASSLSGPNTEAFF

v_gene: TRBV20-1
d_gene: .
j_gene: TRBJ2-7
abundance: .
CDR3nt: TGCAGTGCTAGCCTGGGGCAAAAGCAGTACTTC
CDR3aa: CSASLGQKQYF

v_gene: TRBV19
d_gene: .
j_gene: TRBJ2-3
abundance: .
CDR3nt: TGTGCCAGTAGTCCTCACGGTGCTTTGTGGACGCAGTATTTT
CDR3aa: CASSPHGALWTQYF

v_gene: TRBV27
d_gene: TRBD2
j_gene: TRBJ2-3
abundance: .
CDR3nt: TGTGCCAGCAGGGCCAGCGGGGCTCACACAGATACGCAGTATTTT
CDR3aa: CASRASGAHTDTQYF

v_gene: TRBV7-6
d_gene: .
j_gene: TRBJ2-7
abundance: .
CDR3nt: TGTGCCAGCAGCTTAGTTCGCGGTACCTACGAGCAGTACTTC
CDR3aa: CASSLVRGTYEQYF

v_gene: TRBV6-5
d_gene: TRBD1
j_gene: TRBJ1-3
abundance: .
CDR3nt: TGTGCCAGCAGACGTGGACAGGCCGGAAACACCATATATTTT
CDR3aa: CASRRGQAGNTIYF

v_gene: TRBV9
d_gene: .
j_gene: TRBJ1-2
abundance: .
CDR3nt: TGTGCCAGCAGCACAGACAGAGATAATGGCTACACCTTC
CDR3aa: CASSTDRDNGYTF

v_gene: TRBV19
d_gene: .
j_gene: TRBJ2-2
abundance: once
CDR3nt: TGTGCCAGTAGTTACCCTACTGTGTGGAACACCGGGGAGCTGTTTTTT
CDR3aa: CASSYPTVWNTGELFF

v_gene: TRBV6-1
d_gene: .
j_gene: TRBJ1-2
abundance: .
CDR3nt: TGTGCCAGCAGTGACCCGGCCTCGAGGACGAGGGGCTACACCTTC
CDR3aa: CASSDPASRTRGYTF

v_gene: TRBV7-3
d_gene: .
j_gene: TRBJ2-3
abundance: .
CDR3nt: TGTGCCAGCAGCCAACAGACTGGCACAGATACGCAGTATTTT
CDR3aa: CASSQQTGTDTQYF

v_gene: TRBV5-4
d_gene: .
j_gene: TRBJ2-4
abundance: .
CDR3nt: TGTGCCAGCAGCCCTCAGGGAGTAGTAGCCAAAAACATTCAGTACTTC
CDR3aa: CASSPQGVVAKNIQYF

v_gene: TRBV10-1
d_gene: TRBD1
j_gene: TRBJ2-3
abundance: .
CDR3nt: TGCGCCAGCAGTGGGGACAGTCCCACAGATACGCAGTATTTT
CDR3aa: CASSGDSPTDTQYF

v_gene: TRBV7-2
d_gene: TRBD1
j_gene: TRBJ1-2
abundance: few
CDR3nt: TGTGCCAGCAGCTTGGACAGGCTTTTGAACTATGGCTACACCTTC
CDR3aa: CASSLDRLLNYGYTF

v_gene: TRBV6-1
d_gene: .
j_gene: TRBJ2-3
abundance: .
CDR3nt: TGTGCCAGCAGTTTAGACCCATTCTCAGATACGCAGTATTTT
CDR3aa: CASSLDPFSDTQYF

v_gene: TRBV12-5
d_gene: .
j_gene: TRBJ2-1
abundance: .
CDR3nt: TGTGCTAGTGGTCCCTCTGGGGGCCCCTTGGGGCAGTTCTTC
CDR3aa: CASGPSGGPLGQFF

v_gene: TRBV5-4
d_gene: TRBD1
j_gene: TRBJ1-2
abundance: .
CDR3nt: TGTGCCAGCAGCTTGGTTGGGACAGTCTTCTATGGCTACACCTTC
CDR3aa: CASSLVGTVFYGYTF

v_gene: TRBV2
d_gene: .
j_gene: TRBJ1-3
abundance: .
CDR3nt: TGTGCCAGCAGTGAAGGACTCTCTGGAAACACCATATATTTT
CDR3aa: CASSEGLSGNTIYF

v_gene: TRBV10-3
d_gene: TRBD1
j_gene: TRBJ2-1
abundance: .
CDR3nt: TGTGCCATCAGTACCTGGGGTAAGGGGGCGGGCAATGAGCAGTTCTTC
CDR3aa: CAISTWGKGAGNEQFF

v_gene: TRBV7-3
d_gene: .
j_gene: TRBJ2-1
abundance: .
CDR3nt: TGTGCCAGCAGCAGAGGGCGGAGTCAGGACAATGAGCAGTTCTTC
CDR3aa: CASSRGRSQDNEQFF

v_gene: TRBV6-1
d_gene: .
j_gene: TRBJ1-4
abundance: .
CDR3nt: TGTGCCAGCAGTGAAGCGGGAAGTGGAGAGCGAAAACTGTTTTTT
CDR3aa: CASSEAGSGERKLFF

v_gene: TRBV7-9
d_gene: TRBD1
j_gene: TRBJ1-2
abundance: .
CDR3nt: TGTGCCAGCAGCCCGGACAGGGCCGGCGGCTACACCTTC
CDR3aa: CASSPDRAGGYTF

v_gene: TRBV28
d_gene: .
j_gene: TRBJ2-7
abundance: .
CDR3nt: TGTGCCAGCAGTGGACAGTATTCCTACGAGCAGTACTTC
CDR3aa: CASSGQYSYEQYF

v_gene: TRBV19
d_gene: TRBD2
j_gene: TRBJ2-5
abundance: .
CDR3nt: TGTGCCAGCGGACTAGCGGGAGGAGGAGAGACCCAGTACTTC
CDR3aa: CASGLAGGGETQYF

v_gene: TRBV11-3
d_gene: TRBD1
j_gene: TRBJ1-1
abundance: .
CDR3nt: TGTGCCAGCAGCCCGGACAGGGACACTGAAGCTTTCTTT
CDR3aa: CASSPDRDTEAFF

v_gene: TRBV6-6
d_gene: TRBD1
j_gene: TRBJ1-1
abundance: .
CDR3nt: TGTGCCAGCAGGACAGGGGGCTTCATGAACACTGAAGCTTTCTTT
CDR3aa: CASRTGGFMNTEAFF

v_gene: TRBV10-3
d_gene: .
j_gene: TRBJ2-3
abundance: .
CDR3nt: TGTGCCATCAGGCGGAGCTGGGCGGATACGCAGTATTTT
CDR3aa: CAIRRSWADTQYF

v_gene: TRBV28
d_gene: .
j_gene: TRBJ1-4
abundance: .
CDR3nt: TGTGCCAGCAGTTCCCCGACCCGCGGAAAACTGTTTTTT
CDR3aa: CASSSPTRGKLFF

v_gene: TRBV6-6
d_gene: TRBD1
j_gene: TRBJ1-2
abundance: .
CDR3nt: TGTGCCAGCAGTCAAACAGGGGTTACCGGCTACACCTTC
CDR3aa: CASSQTGVTGYTF

v_gene: TRBV5-5
d_gene: TRBD1
j_gene: TRBJ1-1
abundance: once
CDR3nt: TGTGCCAGCAGCTCTATCCGGGACAGGACGAATGATGACACTGAAGCTTTCTTT
CDR3aa: CASSSIRDRTNDDTEAFF

v_gene: TRBV10-2
d_gene: .
j_gene: TRBJ2-2
abundance: once
CDR3nt: TGCGCCAGCAGGTCAGGGGTCAACACCGGGGAGCTGTTTTTT
CDR3aa: CASRSGVNTGELFF

v_gene: TRBV9
d_gene: .
j_gene: TRBJ1-3
abundance: .
CDR3nt: TGTGCCAGCAGCGTAGATCCCTCCCCTGGAAACACCATATATTTT
CDR3aa: CASSVDPSPGNTIYF

v_gene: TRBV6-5
d_gene: TRBD1
j_gene: TRBJ1-5
abundance: .
CDR3nt: TGTGCCAGCAGTACTGGGACAGGGGAAAATCAGCCCCAGCATTTT
CDR3aa: CASSTGTGENQPQHF

v_gene: TRBV6-5
d_gene: .
j_gene: TRBJ2-2
abundance: .
CDR3nt: TGTGCCAGCAGTTACCTCCCCGTGAACACCGGGGAGCTGTTTTTT
CDR3aa: CASSYLPVNTGELFF

v_gene: TRBV5-1
d_gene: TRBD1
j_gene: TRBJ2-1
abundance: once
CDR3nt: TGCGCCAGCAGCGTTCCACAGGGGACCAATGAGCAGTTCTTC
CDR3aa: CASSVPQGTNEQFF

v_gene: TRBV28
d_gene: .
j_gene: TRBJ1-1
abundance: .
CDR3nt: TGTGCCAGCAGTTTATCGGGGAACACTGAAGCTTTCTTT
CDR3aa: CASSLSGNTEAFF

v_gene: TRBV5-6
d_gene: TRBD2
j_gene: TRBJ2-7
abundance: few
CDR3nt: TGTGCCAGCAGCCTGTGGGGGGGAAACTACGAGCAGTACTTC
CDR3aa: CASSLWGGNYEQYF

v_gene: TRBV6-6
d_gene: .
j_gene: TRBJ1-4
abundance: once
CDR3nt: TGTGCCAGCGATCCCCTGGGGAATGAAAAACTGTTTTTT
CDR3aa: CASDPLGNEKLFF